This T cell receptor (beta chain) was identified during a study of identical twins. Germline loops: CDR1 LNHNV, CDR2 YYDKDF (reference sequence). Trimming left V 0 bases short and J 0 bases short, with 16 bases between. This CDR3 region has 18 residues. This clonotype has more than one count but fewer than ten. What it recognizes is unknown. Findings and caveats of the study: Compared with models, monozygotic twins showed more out-of-frame TCR alpha sharing. Zero-insertion analyses were open to partial confounding by invariant MAIT and iNKT cells.

A universal primer site arose from template switching, and cDNA bore unique molecular identifiers. TCRdb redid the calling of the 5' RACE reads with MiXCR, one entry per CDR3 protein. The data show under 1 million distinct CDR3 sequences, with 10% to 15% seen just once and around 1.6% held by the top ten. These records were also assigned to another study, of yellow fever vaccine responses in identical twins.

What was sequenced was PBMCs. This TCR was sampled from a woman under 30 in good health. The rearrangement links TRBV15 to TRBJ2-3, with a weak D call TRBD2 (5 bases). The CDR3 protein is CATSRDLLGALSTDTQYF. DNA of the CDR3: TGTGCCACCAGCAGAGATCTTTTGGGAGCACTGAGCACAGATACGCAGTATTTT.